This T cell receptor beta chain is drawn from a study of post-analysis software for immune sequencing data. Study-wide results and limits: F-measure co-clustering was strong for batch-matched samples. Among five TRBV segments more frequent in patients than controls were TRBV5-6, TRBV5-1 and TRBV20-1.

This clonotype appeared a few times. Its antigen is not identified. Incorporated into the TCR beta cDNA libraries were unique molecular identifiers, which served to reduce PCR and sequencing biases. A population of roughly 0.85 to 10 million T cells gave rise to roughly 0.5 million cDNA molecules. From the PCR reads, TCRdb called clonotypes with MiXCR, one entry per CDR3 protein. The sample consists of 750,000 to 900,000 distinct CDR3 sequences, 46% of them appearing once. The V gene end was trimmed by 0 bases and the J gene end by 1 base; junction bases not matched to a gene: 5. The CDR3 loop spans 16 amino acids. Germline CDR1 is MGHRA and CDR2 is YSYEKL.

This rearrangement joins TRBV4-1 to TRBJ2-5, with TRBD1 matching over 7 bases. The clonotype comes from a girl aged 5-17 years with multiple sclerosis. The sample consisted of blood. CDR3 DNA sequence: TGCGCCAGCAGCCAAGAGCTGAGGGACAGCCAAGAGACCCAGTACTTC. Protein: CASSQELRDSQETQYF.